This T cell receptor beta chain was recorded in a study of CD8+ T cells in alopecia areata listed by TCRdb under 2018. Study-level background: In both human patients and the C3H/HeJ mouse model, the study applied high-throughput TCRbeta sequencing to look at T cell clonal expansion in alopecia areata. Human TCRbeta sequencing covered scalp tissue and sorted CD4+ and CD8+ peripheral blood T cells from patchy and totalis/universalis alopecia areata patients and healthy controls. Scalp clonality was compared across normal scalp (n=4), patchy alopecia areata scalp (n=8), and alopecia totalis/universalis scalp (n=8). RNA was extracted with the PAXgene miRNA kit for fixed scalp, the miRNeasy kit for PBMCs, and the RNeasy kit for mouse skin. immunoSEQ multiplex PCR using 35 Vbeta forward primers and 13 Jbeta reverse primers was used to amplify TCRbeta CDR3 regions.

PBMCs were separated by density centrifugation and stained for CD3, CD4 and CD8, after which CD4+ and CD8+ T cells were sorted on a FACSAria. Scalp biopsies and blood samples were provided by unaffected controls. Comments on this clone: What this receptor recognizes is not known. No base quality values were provided; no much bigger clone lies one nucleotide off.

Library preparation was by the immunoSEQ multiplex PCR assay. RNA was extracted from all samples and reverse transcribed into cDNA, which served as template for TCR sequencing. First-strand cDNA was synthesized with SuperScript III using a 2:1 mix of oligo-dT and random hexamers. Amplification bias was assessed with a synthetic immune receptor repertoire, and residual bias was removed computationally. Regarding the original processing steps: Raw reads were preprocessed to remove errors, and CDR3 was defined by IMGT conventions from the conserved cysteine to phenylalanine. Clonality was computed as 1 minus the Shannon entropy, with the entropy normalized by log2 of the number of productive unique TCRs. Whether each scalp clone was CD4 or CD8 was inferred by checking scalp TCRbeta sequences against the CD4 and CD8 repertoires from sorted blood. This immuneACCESS table, as held by TCRdb, lists in-frame sequences with V and J called but not all clones. Of the missing ones, under half trace to an unresolved V gene in checked studies; the others have no known cause. That table gives V, J and clone size, and the DNA gave D and trimming. For this sample the table gives over 90,000 clones, of which roughly half were detected only once. The top ten constitute 8.8% of the sample.

Broader findings and caveats from the paper: TCR sequences shared between patients were less clear than in mice, possibly partly because of HLA diversity in the patient population. Higher clonality and more expanded CD8+ clones were observed in lesional scalp than in normal scalp, particularly in alopecia totalis/universalis, a finding suggestive of antigenic drive. Unlike mouse skin, where gammadelta T cells dominate, normal human skin contains resident alphabeta T cells that get sequenced too, which complicates analysis of the scalp TCR repertoire.

CDR1 is given as GTSNPN and CDR2 as SVGIG, both from the germline V gene (reference sequence). V and J are truncated by 2 bases and 5 bases respectively, leaving an intervening sequence of 9 bases. The CDR3, from cysteine to phenylalanine, totals 12 residues. The read is trimmed to its CDR3 DNA, 36 bases read in frame from base 1. The chain is made from TRBV30 and TRBJ1-1; the D gene is not confidently resolved. This TCR was recovered from a human donor in good health. Sequenced input: CD4+ T cells sorted from blood. Read as DNA, the sequence is TGTGCCTGGAGTAGAGGGTTAACTGAAGCTTTCTTT. This is translated as CAWSRGLTEAFF. With all but the CDR3 taken from the reference TRBV30 and TRBJ1-1 genes, the full variable domain is: SQTIHQWPATLVQPVGSPLSLECTVEGTSNPNLYWYRQAAGRGLQLLFYSVGIGQISSEVPQNLSASRPQDRQFILSSKKLLLSDSGFYLCAWSRGLTEAFFGQGTRLTVV.